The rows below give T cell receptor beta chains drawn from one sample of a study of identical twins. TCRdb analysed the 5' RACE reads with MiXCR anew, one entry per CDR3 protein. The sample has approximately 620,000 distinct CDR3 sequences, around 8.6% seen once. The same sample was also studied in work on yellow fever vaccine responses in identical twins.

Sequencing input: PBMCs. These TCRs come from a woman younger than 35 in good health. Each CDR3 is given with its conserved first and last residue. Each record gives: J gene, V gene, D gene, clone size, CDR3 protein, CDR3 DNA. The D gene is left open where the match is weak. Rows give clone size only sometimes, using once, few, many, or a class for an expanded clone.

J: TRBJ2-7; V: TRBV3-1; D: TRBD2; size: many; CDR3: CASSQVGLAVTYEQYF; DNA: TGTGCCAGCAGCCAAGTCGGGCTAGCGGTAACCTACGAGCAGTACTTC
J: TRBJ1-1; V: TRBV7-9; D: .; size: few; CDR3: CASSLAGNSNTEAFF; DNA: TGTGCCAGCAGCTTAGCTGGCAACTCGAACACTGAAGCTTTCTTT
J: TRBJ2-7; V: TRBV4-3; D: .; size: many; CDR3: CAIRDYKTYEQYF; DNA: TGCGCCATCCGGGATTATAAGACCTACGAGCAGTACTTC
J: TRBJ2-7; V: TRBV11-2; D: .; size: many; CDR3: CATQDGGNEQYF; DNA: TGTGCCACTCAGGATGGAGGGAACGAGCAGTACTTC
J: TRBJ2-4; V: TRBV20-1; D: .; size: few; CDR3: CSATIGEMILAKNIQYF; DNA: TGCAGTGCCACAATAGGGGAGATGATACTAGCCAAAAACATTCAGTACTTC
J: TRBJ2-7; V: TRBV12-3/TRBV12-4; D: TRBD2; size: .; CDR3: CASSKWGGGAPYEQYF; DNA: TGTGCCAGCAGTAAGTGGGGGGGGGGAGCCCCCTACGAGCAGTACTTC
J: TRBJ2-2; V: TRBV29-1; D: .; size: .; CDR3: CSVVLETGELFF; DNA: TGCAGCGTTGTATTGGAGACCGGGGAGCTGTTTTTT
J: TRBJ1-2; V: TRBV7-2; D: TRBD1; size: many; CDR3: CASSLGTVYGYTF; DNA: TGTGCCAGCAGCCTTGGGACAGTCTATGGCTACACCTTC
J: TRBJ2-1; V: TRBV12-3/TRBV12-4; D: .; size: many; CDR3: CASSPSGRSNEQFF; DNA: TGTGCCAGCAGCCCATCGGGACGTTCCAATGAGCAGTTCTTC
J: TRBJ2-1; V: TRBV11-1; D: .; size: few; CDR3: CASSLFQGLGYPSSYNEQFF; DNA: TGTGCCAGCAGCTTGTTCCAGGGGTTGGGATACCCGAGCTCCTACAATGAGCAGTTCTTC
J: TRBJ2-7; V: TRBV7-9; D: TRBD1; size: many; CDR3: CASSYPRDRPREEQYF; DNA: TGTGCCAGCAGCTACCCCCGGGACAGGCCCCGCGAAGAGCAGTACTTC
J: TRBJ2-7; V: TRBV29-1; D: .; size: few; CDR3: CSVDSGTGNYEQYF; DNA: TGCAGCGTTGACAGTGGGACGGGGAACTACGAGCAGTACTTC
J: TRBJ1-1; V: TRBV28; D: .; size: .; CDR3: CATLRGGKRTEAFF; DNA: TGTGCCACCCTCCGAGGAGGAAAGAGAACTGAAGCTTTCTTT
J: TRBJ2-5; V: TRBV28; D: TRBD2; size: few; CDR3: CASSFHTAGVETQYF; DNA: TGTGCCAGCAGTTTTCATACAGCGGGAGTAGAGACCCAGTACTTC
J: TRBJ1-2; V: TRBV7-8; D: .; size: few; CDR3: CASSLAGLSYGYTF; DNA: TGTGCCAGCAGCTTAGCGGGACTATCCTATGGCTACACCTTC
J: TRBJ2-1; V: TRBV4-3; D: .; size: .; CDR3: CASSQDRLAAGGTYNEQFF; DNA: TGCGCCAGCAGCCAAGATCGACTAGCTGCAGGGGGAACCTACAATGAGCAGTTCTTC
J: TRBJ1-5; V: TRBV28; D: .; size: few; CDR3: CASRVWGGNQPQHF; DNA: TGTGCCAGCCGTGTTTGGGGTGGCAATCAGCCCCAGCATTTT
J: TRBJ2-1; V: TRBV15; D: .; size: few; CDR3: CATSKSTGFRSEQFF; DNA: TGTGCCACCAGCAAATCGACCGGGTTTCGTAGTGAGCAGTTCTTC
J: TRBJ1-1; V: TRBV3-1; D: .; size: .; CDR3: CASRLQGRAEAFF; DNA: TGTGCCAGCAGACTCCAGGGGCGGGCTGAAGCTTTCTTT
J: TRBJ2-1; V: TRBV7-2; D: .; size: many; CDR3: CASSRRQSNEQFF; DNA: TGTGCCAGCAGCCGAAGACAGAGCAATGAGCAGTTCTTC
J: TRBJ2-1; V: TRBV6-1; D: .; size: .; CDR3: CTSRRGPDNEQFF; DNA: TGTACCAGCAGGAGGGGGCCCGACAATGAGCAGTTCTTC
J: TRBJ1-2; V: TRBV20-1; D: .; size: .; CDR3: CSARPTGYTYGYTF; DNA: TGCAGTGCTAGGCCAACAGGGTATACCTATGGCTACACCTTC
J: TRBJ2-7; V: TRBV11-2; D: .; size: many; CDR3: CASSAASHTYEQYF; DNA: TGTGCCAGCAGTGCGGCAAGCCATACCTACGAGCAGTACTTC
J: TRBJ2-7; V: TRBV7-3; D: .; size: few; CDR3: CASSLIPLGQPYEQYF; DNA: TGTGCCAGCAGCTTAATACCCCTAGGGCAGCCATACGAGCAGTACTTC
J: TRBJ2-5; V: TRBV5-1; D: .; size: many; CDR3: CASSLGQVQETQYF; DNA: TGCGCCAGCAGCTTGGGACAAGTGCAAGAGACCCAGTACTTC
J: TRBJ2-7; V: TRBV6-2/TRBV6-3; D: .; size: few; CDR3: CASSQNQGYEQYF; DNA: TGTGCCAGCAGCCAGAACCAGGGATACGAGCAGTACTTC
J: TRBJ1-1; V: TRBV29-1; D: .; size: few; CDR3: CSGAVGNTEAFF; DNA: TGCAGCGGCGCTGTGGGGAACACTGAAGCTTTCTTT
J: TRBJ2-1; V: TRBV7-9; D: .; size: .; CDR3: CASSSRTAKSSYNEQFF; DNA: TGTGCCAGCAGCTCCCGGACAGCGAAGAGCTCCTACAATGAGCAGTTCTTC
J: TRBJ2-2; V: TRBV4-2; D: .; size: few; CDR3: CASSQDRIGSGELFF; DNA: TGTGCCAGCAGCCAAGATCGCATAGGTTCCGGGGAGCTGTTTTTT
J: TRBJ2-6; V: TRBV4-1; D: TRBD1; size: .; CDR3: CASSQGGQGSSGANVLTF; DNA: TGCGCCAGCAGCCAAGGGGGACAGGGGAGCTCTGGGGCCAACGTCCTGACTTTC